One sample yielded the 25 T cell receptor beta chains listed below, sequenced in a study of blood T cell repertoires in COVID-19. Data came from immunoSEQ multiplex PCR; TCRdb stores just in-frame clones and leaves some out. The table records fewer than 150,000 clones, 80% to 90% of them present only once. The sequencing sample was made of peripheral blood. Every receptor here comes from a woman aged 45-59 years with acute or convalescent COVID-19.

This sequence joins TRBV28 and TRBJ1-2; D is possibly TRBD1 (5 bases). This CDR3 has 15 amino acids. CDR1 is MDHEN and CDR2 is SYDVKM in the germline V gene. Between the trimmed V and J ends, which lost 5 bases and 0 bases, there was a span of 13 bases. CDR3 coding DNA: TGTGCCAGCAGTGGGGCGGAAGAGACTAACTATGGCTACACCTTC. Its translation is CASSGAEETNYGYTF.

This chain joins TRBV3-1 (or the pseudogene TRBV3-2) and TRBJ1-2; 8 nucleotides align to TRBD1. In germline, CDR1 is LGHDT, CDR2 YNNKEL (reference sequence). The V gene end was trimmed by 0 bases and the J gene end by 5 bases; junction bases not matched to a gene: 8. CDR3 length: 16 amino acids. DNA of the CDR3: TGTGCCAGCAGCCAAGATCTACCAGGGGGCGAATATGGCTACACCTTC. Residues: CASSQDLPGGEYGYTF.

The chain carries TRBV28 and TRBJ2-7; 7 nucleotides line up with TRBD1. This CDR3 spans 15 amino acids. The germline V gene has CDR1 MDHEN and CDR2 SYDVKM. The J segment lost 7 bases and the V segment lost 3 bases, leaving 12 bases of the junction unmatched. The CDR3 protein is CASSLMLGATGEQYF. CDR3 sequence (DNA): TGTGCCAGCAGTTTGATGTTAGGGGCGACAGGGGAGCAGTACTTC.

V gene TRBV5-6 combines with J gene TRBJ2-5; the match to TRBD2 covers 9 bases. Germline CDR1 SGHDT, CDR2 YYEEEE. The CDR3 length is 15 residues. J was trimmed by 2 bases and V by 9 bases; bases with no gene match: 11. The CDR3 bases are TGTGCCACGGAAAAGCGGGAGGTCAATCAAGAGACCCAGTACTTC. Translating gives CATEKREVNQETQYF.

V gene TRBV18 combines with J gene TRBJ1-2; D might be TRBD1 (5 bases). Trimming removed 3 bases at V and 2 bases at J, with 10 bases between. The CDR3 has 14 amino acids. The germline V gene encodes CDR1 KGHSH and CDR2 LQKENI. The chain's CDR3 is CASSPTATNYGYTF. CDR3 nucleotides: TGTGCCAGCTCACCGACAGCTACCAACTATGGCTACACCTTC.

Concerning this clone: The sample contains more than one DNA sequence encoding this CDR3. The CDR3 nucleotides read TGTGCCAGCAGTTCCGGACAGGGGGCCTACGAGCAGTACTTC. This sequence encodes CASSSGQGAYEQYF. The chain employs TRBV27 and TRBJ2-7; TRBD1 agrees at 10 bases. V was clipped by 4 bases and J by 2 bases; unmatched bases: 2. CDR1 and CDR2 from the germline V gene are MNHEY and SMNVEV (reference sequence). The CDR3 extends over 14 amino acids.

The chain is built from TRBV28 and TRBJ1-2; D not resolved. Germline CDR1 and CDR2: MDHEN and SYDVKM. With 7 bases removed from V and 4 bases from J, the gap between germline ends came to 10 bases. CDR3 length equals 12 residues. CDR3 protein: CASNQVSYGYTF. In nucleotides, the CDR3 is TGTGCCAGCAACCAGGTGTCCTATGGCTACACCTTC.

This clone was seen only once. The chain joins TRBV29-1 to TRBJ2-3, with 12 bases lining up with TRBD2. V was clipped by 5 bases and J by 4 bases; unmatched bases: 4. This CDR3 has 14 amino acids. Germline V gene data show CDR1 as SQVTM and CDR2 as ANQGSEA. CDR3 in amino acids: CSVLAGGSADTQYF. In nucleotides, the CDR3 is TGCAGCGTTCTAGCGGGAGGGAGCGCAGATACGCAGTATTTT.

The V call is TRBV13, the J call TRBJ2-3; D possibly corresponds to TRBD1 (6 bases). This CDR3 is built from 17 residues. With 1 base removed from V and 0 bases from J, the gap between germline ends came to 14 bases. In germline, CDR1 is PRHDT, CDR2 FYEKMQ (reference sequence). The CDR3 loop reads CASSLALRGISTDTQYF. The DNA for the CDR3 is TGTGCCAGCAGCTTAGCTCTTAGGGGGATCAGCACAGATACGCAGTATTTT. Drawing the rest from reference TRBV13 and TRBJ2-3, the complete variable domain is AAGVIQSPRHLIKEKRETATLKCYPIPRHDTVYWYQQGPGQDPQFLISFYEKMQSDKGSIPDRFSAQQFSDYHSELNMSSLELGDSALYFCASSLALRGISTDTQYFGPGTRLTVL.

V and J are TRBV2 and TRBJ1-6; no definite D call. CDR3 length: 16 residues. The V gene's germline CDR1 is SNHLY and CDR2 FYNNEI. Trimming removed 3 bases from V and 9 bases from J, with 18 bases in between. The CDR3 protein is CASSDLPHLSGSPLHF. CDR3 DNA: TGTGCCAGCAGTGACCTCCCGCACCTTTCCGGTTCACCCCTCCACTTT.

The gene calls are TRBV7-9 and TRBJ2-3, with 9 bases that match TRBD2. The CDR3 is made up of 16 amino acids. Germline lookup yields CDR1 SEHNR and CDR2 FQNEAQ (reference sequence). V shed 5 bases and J 4 bases; nucleotides not matched to a gene: 10. The CDR3 coding sequence is TGTGCCAGCAGCACCTTAGCGGGAGTAGTCCCAGATACGCAGTATTTT. Translating it yields CASSTLAGVVPDTQYF. The variable domain in full, completed from reference TRBV7-9 and TRBJ2-3, reads DTGVSQNPRHKITKRGQNVTFRCDPISEHNRLYWYRQTLGQGPEFLTYFQNEAQLEKSRLLSDRFSAERPKGSFSTLEIQRTEQGDSAMYLCASSTLAGVVPDTQYFGPGTRLTVL.

About this clone: At one boundary the junction diverges from the germline segment, which might be a read error. The chain has TRBV9 and TRBJ2-3; D ambiguous. The germline V gene encodes CDR1 SGDLS and CDR2 YYNGEE. The CDR3 extends over 15 amino acids. The CDR3 DNA reads TGTGCCGGCAGCTCCAGTATACAAAACACAGATACGCAGTATTTT. Translated, it gives CAGSSSIQNTDTQYF.

The sample holds a few counts of this clone. The rearrangement links TRBV19 to TRBJ2-1; D might be TRBD2 (6 bases). This CDR3 contains 12 residues. Germline V gives CDR1 LNHDA, CDR2 SQIVND (reference sequence). The germline V and J ends were trimmed by 10 bases and 5 bases, with 12 bases remaining between them. In DNA form, the CDR3 reads TGTGCCATTTCGGACTACCACAATGAGCAGTTCTTC. Translation gives CAISDYHNEQFF.

The count of this clone is one. This chain links TRBV10-2 with TRBJ1-1; TRBD1 is a possible D gene (5 bases). Trimming shortened V by 2 bases and J by 0 bases, and 10 bases separated the two germline ends. Germline V gene data show CDR1 as WSHSY and CDR2 as SAAADI. The CDR3 extends over 15 amino acids. CDR3 amino acids: CASSEGTPMNTEAFF. Written as DNA, the CDR3 is TGCGCCAGCAGTGAGGGGACTCCAATGAACACTGAAGCTTTCTTT.

The chain joins TRBV19 to TRBJ2-6; a weak D match, TRBD2 (5 bases). From germline, CDR1 is LNHDA and CDR2 SQIVND (reference sequence). This CDR3 is built from 17 residues. The V gene lost 1 base and the J gene lost 0 bases, with 10 bases spanning the gap. CDR3 coding DNA: TGTGCCAGTAGTATAGTTGGGAGTATCTCTGGGGCCAACGTCCTGACTTTC. Translating it yields CASSIVGSISGANVLTF.

This chain joins TRBV7-2 and TRBJ1-6; maybe TRBD1 (6 bases). CDR3 length: 14 residues. Germline loops: CDR1 SGHTA, CDR2 FQGNSA. The ends were cut back, 5 bases at V and 12 bases at J, with 17 bases in the middle. CDR3 amino acids: CASSNGQSPQPLHF. DNA of the CDR3: TGTGCCAGCAGCAACGGACAGTCGCCTCAACCCCTCCACTTT.

CDR3 DNA: TGTGCCAGCAGTTACGGGGGGGGTCAGCCCCAGCATTTT. It specifies CASSYGGGQPQHF. The chain employs TRBV6-2 or TRBV6-3 and TRBJ1-5; maybe TRBD1 (5 bases). The V gene lost 2 bases and the J gene lost 6 bases, with 8 bases spanning the gap. Germline V gene lookup returns CDR1 MNHEY and CDR2 SVGEGT. The CDR3 covers 13 residues.

The chain combines TRBV19 with TRBJ2-1; 7 bases agree with TRBD2. The ends lost 3 bases at V and 7 bases at J; junction bases unmatched: 9. Looked up from germline, CDR1 is LNHDA and CDR2 is SQIVND (reference sequence). The CDR3 has 15 residues. The CDR3, as DNA: TGTGCCAGTAGTATCTGGGAGGGGCGGGGGAATGAGCAGTTCTTC. Protein sequence: CASSIWEGRGNEQFF.

The V call is TRBV7-3, the J call TRBJ1-1; 10 bases align to TRBD1. The junction had 1 base not matched to a gene; V was cut back by 3 bases and J by 6 bases. This CDR3 is built from 13 residues. Germline V lookup: CDR1 SGHTA, CDR2 FQGTGA. The CDR3 protein is CASSLDRGSEAFF. The CDR3 coding sequence is TGTGCCAGCAGCTTGGACAGGGGGTCTGAAGCTTTCTTT.

The V gene is TRBV4-1, the J gene TRBJ1-4; a possible D gene is TRBD1 (6 bases). CDR1 and CDR2 (germline): MGHRA, YSYEKL. The CDR3 runs to 15 residues. Trimming left V 4 bases short and J 5 bases short, with 14 bases between. The CDR3, as DNA: TGCGCCAGCAGCCTTCTCCCTGGACAGAATGAAAAACTGTTTTTT. This gives the protein CASSLLPGQNEKLFF.

CDR3 residues: CSARTGEGYGYTF. The CDR3 nucleotides read TGCAGCGCCCGGACAGGGGAGGGATATGGCTACACCTTC. This chain uses TRBV29-1 with TRBJ1-2; 9 bases agree with TRBD1. CDR3 length equals 13 residues. Germline V gene sequence: CDR1 SQVTM, CDR2 ANQGSEA. V gave up 7 bases and J gave up 5 bases; unmatched junction bases: 8.

This chain uses TRBV3-1 (or the pseudogene TRBV3-2) with TRBJ2-6; D perhaps matches TRBD1 (5 bases). This CDR3 region has 15 residues. The V and J ends lost 1 base and 2 bases respectively, with 6 bases between them. Germline V gives CDR1 LGHDT, CDR2 YNNKEL (reference sequence). The CDR3 spells CASSQGGPGANVLTF. CDR3 nucleotide sequence: TGTGCCAGCAGCCAAGGGGGCCCTGGGGCCAACGTCCTGACTTTC.

The chain employs TRBV2 and TRBJ2-2; tentatively, D is TRBD2 (5 bases). Trimming removed 5 bases at V and 5 bases at J, with 9 bases between. The germline V gene encodes CDR1 SNHLY and CDR2 FYNNEI. This CDR3 is built from 13 residues. The CDR3 loop reads CASSYRGTGELFF. CDR3 sequence (DNA): TGTGCCAGCAGTTACCGCGGGACCGGGGAGCTGTTTTTT.

The V and J genes are TRBV30 and TRBJ1-2; 8 bases align to TRBD1. From germline, CDR1 is GTSNPN and CDR2 SVGIG (reference sequence). The CDR3 contains 16 residues. Unmatched junction bases numbered 12, after V lost 5 bases and J lost 1 base. As DNA, the CDR3 is TGTGCCTGGTTTCAGGGGGCCGATAATTTTAACTATGGCTACACCTTC. The encoded protein is CAWFQGADNFNYGYTF.

The chain is built from TRBV5-6 and TRBJ1-1; D may be TRBD1 (6 bases). This CDR3 is built from 12 residues. Germline CDR1 reads SGHDT; CDR2 reads YYEEEE. V lost 2 bases and J 11 bases, leaving 13 bases between the germline ends. The CDR3 DNA reads as TGTGCCAGCAGCTTACAGGGTTGGGAGGCTTTCTTT. Protein sequence: CASSLQGWEAFF.